The clone carrying this T cell receptor beta chain came up a few times. These data originate in a study of T cell changes during pregnancy in multiple sclerosis. Measured with immunoSEQ multiplex PCR; TCRdb has only the in-frame clones, and not every one. This sample has tens of thousands of clones; approximately 90% occur once, and the top ten carry approximately 0.2%. V was cut by 4 bases and J by 5 bases, with 9 bases left in between. Germline V gene lookup returns CDR1 SNHLY and CDR2 FYNNEI. The length of the CDR3 is 12 residues. J is TRBJ2-7 and V is TRBV2; D unclear. This sequence originates from a female donor with multiple sclerosis, enrolled in a pregnancy study. Material: CD4+ T cells from peripheral blood mononuclear cells, obtained in the second trimester of pregnancy. CDR3 sequence (DNA): TGTGCCAGCAGTGCTAGGATAAACGAGCAGTACTTC. It encodes CASSARINEQYF.